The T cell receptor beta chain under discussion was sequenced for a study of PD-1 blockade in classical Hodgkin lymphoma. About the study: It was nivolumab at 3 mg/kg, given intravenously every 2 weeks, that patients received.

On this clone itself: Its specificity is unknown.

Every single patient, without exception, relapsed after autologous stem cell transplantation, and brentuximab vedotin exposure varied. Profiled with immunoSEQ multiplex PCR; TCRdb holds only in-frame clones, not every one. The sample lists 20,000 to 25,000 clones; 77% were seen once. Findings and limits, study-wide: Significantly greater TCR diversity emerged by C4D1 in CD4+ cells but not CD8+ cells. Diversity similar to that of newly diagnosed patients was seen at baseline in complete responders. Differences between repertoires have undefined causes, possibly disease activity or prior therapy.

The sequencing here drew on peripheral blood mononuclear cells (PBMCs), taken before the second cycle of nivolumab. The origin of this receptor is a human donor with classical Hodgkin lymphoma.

The CDR3 nucleotides are TGCGCCAGCAGCCTACGATCCTTGGACGGATCTGGGGTATCACCCCTCCACTTT. It codes for CASSLRSLDGSGVSPLHF. The chain joins TRBV5-1 to TRBJ1-6; no definite D call. V lost 4 bases and J lost 10, with 27 bases in between. The CDR3 loop spans 18 amino acids. Germline V gene sequence: CDR1 SGHRS, CDR2 YFSETQ.